Listed here are 3 T cell receptor beta chains from one sample, sequenced in a study of blood T cell repertoires in COVID-19. Clones were read by immunoSEQ multiplex PCR, and TCRdb kept only the in-frame ones, dropping some. Of 120,000 or so clones in the sample, 70% to 90% were seen once. The specimen sequenced was peripheral blood. These receptors came from a man in his 60s with acute or convalescent COVID-19.

The chain uses TRBV13 and TRBJ2-5; TRBD1 matches at 8 bases. V trimming: 5 bases; J trimming: 5 bases; junction bases outside the gene matches: 13. The CDR3 sequence is 16 residues long. Germline V gives CDR1 PRHDT, CDR2 FYEKMQ (reference sequence). CDR3 residues: CASSTRTGRASETQYF. The DNA for the CDR3 is TGTGCCAGCAGCACGAGGACAGGGAGAGCAAGCGAGACCCAGTACTTC.

V gene TRBV6-2 or TRBV6-3 combines with J gene TRBJ2-1; 12 nucleotides line up with TRBD2. The ends lost 6 bases at V and 2 bases at J; junction bases unmatched: 2. CDR1 is MNHEY and CDR2 is SVGEGT in the germline V gene. The CDR3 runs 15 residues. In DNA form, the CDR3 reads TGTGCCAGCAGCTGGACTAGCGGGACCTACAATGAGCAGTTCTTC. Translated: CASSWTSGTYNEQFF.

CDR3 residues: CASSLEWSYEQYF. In DNA form, the CDR3 reads TGTGCCAGCAGCTTGGAGTGGAGCTACGAGCAGTACTTC. The chain has TRBV5-4 and TRBJ2-7; D gene unclear. Germline assignment: CDR1 SGHNT and CDR2 YYREEE (reference sequence). The CDR3 length is 13 residues. V was cut by 0 bases and J by 3 bases, with 7 bases left in between.